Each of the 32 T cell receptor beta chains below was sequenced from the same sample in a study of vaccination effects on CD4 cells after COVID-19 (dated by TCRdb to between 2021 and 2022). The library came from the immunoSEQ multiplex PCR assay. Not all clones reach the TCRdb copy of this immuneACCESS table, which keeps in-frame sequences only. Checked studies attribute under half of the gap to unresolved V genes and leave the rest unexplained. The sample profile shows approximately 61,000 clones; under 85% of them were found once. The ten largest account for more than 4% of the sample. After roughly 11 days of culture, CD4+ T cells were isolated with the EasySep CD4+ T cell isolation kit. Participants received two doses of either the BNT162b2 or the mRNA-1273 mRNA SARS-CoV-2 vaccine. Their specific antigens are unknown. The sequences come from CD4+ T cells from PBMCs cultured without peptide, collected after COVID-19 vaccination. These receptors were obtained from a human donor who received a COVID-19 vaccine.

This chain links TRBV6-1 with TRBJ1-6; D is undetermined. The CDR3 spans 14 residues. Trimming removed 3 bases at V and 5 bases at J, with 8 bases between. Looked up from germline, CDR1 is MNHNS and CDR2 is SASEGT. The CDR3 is CASSDWGDNSPLHF. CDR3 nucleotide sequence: TGTGCCAGCAGTGATTGGGGAGATAATTCACCCCTCCACTTT.

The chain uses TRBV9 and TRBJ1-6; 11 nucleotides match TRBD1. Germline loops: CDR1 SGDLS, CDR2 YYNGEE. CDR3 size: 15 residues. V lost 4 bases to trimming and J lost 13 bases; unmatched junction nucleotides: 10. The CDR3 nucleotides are TGTGCCAGCAGCCAGGAGGGGACAGGGGGAGTTCCCCTCCACTTT. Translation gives CASSQEGTGGVPLHF.

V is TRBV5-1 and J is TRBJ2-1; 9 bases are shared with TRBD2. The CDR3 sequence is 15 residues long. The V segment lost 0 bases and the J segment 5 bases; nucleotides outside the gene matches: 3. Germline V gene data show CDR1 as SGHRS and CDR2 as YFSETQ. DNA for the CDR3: TGCGCCAGCAGCTTGGGACTAGCGGCTCACAATGAGCAGTTCTTC. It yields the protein CASSLGLAAHNEQFF.

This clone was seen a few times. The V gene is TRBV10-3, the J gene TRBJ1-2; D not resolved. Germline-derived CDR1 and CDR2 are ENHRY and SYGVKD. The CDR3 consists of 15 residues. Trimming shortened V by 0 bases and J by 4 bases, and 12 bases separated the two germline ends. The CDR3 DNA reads TGTGCCATCAGTGAGTCCCGGCGGCTGACCTATGGCTACACCTTC. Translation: CAISESRRLTYGYTF.

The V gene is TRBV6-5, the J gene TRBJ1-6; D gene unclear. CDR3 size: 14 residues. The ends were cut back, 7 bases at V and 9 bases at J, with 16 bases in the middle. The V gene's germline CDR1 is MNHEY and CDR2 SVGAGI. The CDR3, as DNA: TGTGCCAGCAACGCCCTCGATCTTGGTTCACCCCTCCACTTT. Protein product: CASNALDLGSPLHF.

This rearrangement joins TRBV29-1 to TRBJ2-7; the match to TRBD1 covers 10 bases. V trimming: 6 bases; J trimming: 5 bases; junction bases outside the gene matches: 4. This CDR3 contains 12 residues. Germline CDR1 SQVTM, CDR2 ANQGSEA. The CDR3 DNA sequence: TGCAGCGTCCGAGACAGGGGGCACGAGCAGTACTTC. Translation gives CSVRDRGHEQYF.

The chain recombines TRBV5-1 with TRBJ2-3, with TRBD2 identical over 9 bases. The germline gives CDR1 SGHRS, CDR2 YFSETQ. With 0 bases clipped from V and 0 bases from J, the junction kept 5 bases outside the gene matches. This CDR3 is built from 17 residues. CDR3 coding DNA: TGCGCCAGCAGCTTGGGGACTAGCGCACCCAGCACAGATACGCAGTATTTT. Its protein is CASSLGTSAPSTDTQYF.

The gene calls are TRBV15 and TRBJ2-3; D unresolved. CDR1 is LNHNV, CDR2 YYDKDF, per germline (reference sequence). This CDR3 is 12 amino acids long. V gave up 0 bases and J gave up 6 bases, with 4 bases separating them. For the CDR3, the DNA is TGTGCCACCAGCAGAGATAGGGATACGCAGTATTTT. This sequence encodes CATSRDRDTQYF.

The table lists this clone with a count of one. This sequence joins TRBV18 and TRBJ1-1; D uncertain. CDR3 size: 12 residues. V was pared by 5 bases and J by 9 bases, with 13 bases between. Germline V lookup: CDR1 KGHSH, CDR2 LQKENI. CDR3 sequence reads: CASSFPGTKAFF. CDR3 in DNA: TGTGCCAGCTCATTTCCGGGAACAAAAGCTTTCTTT.

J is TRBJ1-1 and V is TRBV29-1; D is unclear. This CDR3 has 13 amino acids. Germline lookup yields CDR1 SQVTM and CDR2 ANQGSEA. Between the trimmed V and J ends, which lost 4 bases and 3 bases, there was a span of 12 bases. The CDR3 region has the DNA TGCAGCGTTGTCGCAATAGTGGACACTGAAGCTTTCTTT. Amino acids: CSVVAIVDTEAFF.

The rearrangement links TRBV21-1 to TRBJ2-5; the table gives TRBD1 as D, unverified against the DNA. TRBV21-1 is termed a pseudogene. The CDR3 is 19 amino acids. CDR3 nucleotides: TGTGCCAGCAGCAAAGTTTCTACTTCAGGGGGCGAAGGCCAAGAGACCCAGTACTTC. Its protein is CASSKVSTSGGEGQETQYF.

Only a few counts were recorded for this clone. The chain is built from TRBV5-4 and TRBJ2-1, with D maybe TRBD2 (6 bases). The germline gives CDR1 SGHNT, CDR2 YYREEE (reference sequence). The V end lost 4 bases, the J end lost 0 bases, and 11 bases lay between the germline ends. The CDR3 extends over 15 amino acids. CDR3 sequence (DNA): TGTGCCAGCAGCAGACGGGGGTTCTCCTACAATGAGCAGTTCTTC. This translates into CASSRRGFSYNEQFF.

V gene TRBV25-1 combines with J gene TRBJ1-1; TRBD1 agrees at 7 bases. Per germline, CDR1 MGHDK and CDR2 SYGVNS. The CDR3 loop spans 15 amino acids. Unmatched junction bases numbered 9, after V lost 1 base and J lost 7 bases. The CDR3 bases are TGTGCCAGCAGTGAATCCGAGGGGGCTTGGGGTGAAGCTTTCTTT. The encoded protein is CASSESEGAWGEAFF.

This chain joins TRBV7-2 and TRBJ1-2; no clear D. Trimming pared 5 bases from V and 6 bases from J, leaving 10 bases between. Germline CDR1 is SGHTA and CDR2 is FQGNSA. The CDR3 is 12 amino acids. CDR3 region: CASSPRHDGYTF. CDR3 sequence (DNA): TGTGCCAGCAGCCCTAGACATGATGGCTACACCTTC.

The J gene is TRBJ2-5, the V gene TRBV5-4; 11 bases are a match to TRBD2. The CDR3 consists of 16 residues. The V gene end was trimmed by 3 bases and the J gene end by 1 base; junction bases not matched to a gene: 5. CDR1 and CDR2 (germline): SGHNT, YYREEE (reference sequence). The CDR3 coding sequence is TGTGCCAGCAGCTCGAAGACTAGCGGGGCCCAAGAGACCCAGTACTTC. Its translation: CASSSKTSGAQETQYF.

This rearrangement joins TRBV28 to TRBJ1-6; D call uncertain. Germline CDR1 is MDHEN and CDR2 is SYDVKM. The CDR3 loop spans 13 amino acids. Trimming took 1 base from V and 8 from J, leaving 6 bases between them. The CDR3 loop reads CASSLYGDSPLHF. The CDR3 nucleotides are TGTGCCAGCAGTTTATATGGTGATTCACCCCTCCACTTT.

CDR3 sequence (DNA): TGTGCCAGCAGCCTCACCCCGACAGGGGGCCAAGAGACCCAGTACTTC. Its translation is CASSLTPTGGQETQYF. This sequence joins TRBV5-4 and TRBJ2-5; 9 bases agree with TRBD1. The CDR3 totals 16 residues. Germline assignment: CDR1 SGHNT and CDR2 YYREEE (reference sequence). Trimming took 4 bases from V and 1 from J; bases not matched to a gene: 8.

The DNA for the CDR3 is TGTGCCATCAGGGACAGGGGGTATTATGGCTACACCTTC. It codes for CAIRDRGYYGYTF. V and J are TRBV10-3 and TRBJ1-2, with TRBD1 identical over 10 bases. Germline V gene data show CDR1 as ENHRY and CDR2 as SYGVKD. The ends lost 6 bases at V and 5 bases at J; junction bases unmatched: 3. This CDR3 spans 13 amino acids.

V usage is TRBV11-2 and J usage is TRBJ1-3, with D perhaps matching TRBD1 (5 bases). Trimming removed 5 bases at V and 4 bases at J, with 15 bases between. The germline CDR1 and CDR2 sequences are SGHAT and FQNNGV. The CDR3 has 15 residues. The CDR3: CASSPLQGLGNTIYF. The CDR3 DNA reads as TGTGCCAGCAGCCCCCTGCAGGGATTGGGAAACACCATATATTTT.

The CDR3 spells CASIPMPGQTSYNEQFF. DNA of the CDR3: TGTGCCAGCATCCCAATGCCAGGACAGACGTCCTACAATGAGCAGTTCTTC. J is TRBJ2-1 and V is TRBV27; TRBD1 might be the D (6 bases). This CDR3 spans 17 amino acids. The V gene's germline CDR1 is MNHEY and CDR2 SMNVEV (reference sequence). V shed 7 bases and J shed 1 base, with 20 bases lying between them.

The CDR3 DNA sequence: TGTGCCAGCAGTGAAGATGGGGTTGGCTACACCTTC. It encodes CASSEDGVGYTF. This chain connects TRBV6-1 to TRBJ1-2; D remains ambiguous. Trimming cost V 1 base and J 7 bases, with 7 bases left between them. This CDR3 spans 12 amino acids. Germline loops: CDR1 MNHNS, CDR2 SASEGT.

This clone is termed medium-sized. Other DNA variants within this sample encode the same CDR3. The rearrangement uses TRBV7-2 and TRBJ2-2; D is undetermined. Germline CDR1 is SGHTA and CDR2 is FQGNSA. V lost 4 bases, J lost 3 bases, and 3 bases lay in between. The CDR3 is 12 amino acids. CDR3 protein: CASSSDTGELFF. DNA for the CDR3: TGTGCCAGCAGCTCAGACACCGGGGAGCTGTTTTTT.

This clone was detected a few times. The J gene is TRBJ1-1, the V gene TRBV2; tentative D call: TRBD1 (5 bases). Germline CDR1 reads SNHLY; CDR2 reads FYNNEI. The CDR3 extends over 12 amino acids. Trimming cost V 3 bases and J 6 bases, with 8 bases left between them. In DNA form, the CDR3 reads TGTGCCAGCAGTGAGACGGGGGCTGAAGCTTTCTTT. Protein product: CASSETGAEAFF.

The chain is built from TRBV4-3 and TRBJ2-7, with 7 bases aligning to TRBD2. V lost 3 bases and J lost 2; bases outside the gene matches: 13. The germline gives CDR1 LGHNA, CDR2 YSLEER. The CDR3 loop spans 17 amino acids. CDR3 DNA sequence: TGCGCCAGCAGCCAGTTGAGCTCCGGGACTATCCCCTACGAGCAGTACTTC. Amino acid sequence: CASSQLSSGTIPYEQYF.

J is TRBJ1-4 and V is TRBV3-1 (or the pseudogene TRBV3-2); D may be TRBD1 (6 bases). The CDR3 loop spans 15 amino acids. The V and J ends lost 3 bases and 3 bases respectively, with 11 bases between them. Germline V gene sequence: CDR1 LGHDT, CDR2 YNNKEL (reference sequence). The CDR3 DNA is TGTGCCAGCAGCCACCACAGGGCGGCTAATGAAAAACTGTTTTTT. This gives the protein CASSHHRAANEKLFF.

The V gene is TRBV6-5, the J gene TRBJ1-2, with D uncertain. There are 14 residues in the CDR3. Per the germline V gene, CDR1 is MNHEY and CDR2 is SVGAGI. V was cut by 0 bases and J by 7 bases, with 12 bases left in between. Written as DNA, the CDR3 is TGTGCCAGCAGTTACTCGAGTGGAGGGTTTGGCTACACCTTC. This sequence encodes CASSYSSGGFGYTF.

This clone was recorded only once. As DNA, the CDR3 is TGTGCCAGCAGCCCTCCCAGGATTCCACAAGAGACCCAGTACTTC. Its protein product is CASSPPRIPQETQYF. V is TRBV4-2 and J is TRBJ2-5; unclear D gene. Trimming left V 4 bases short and J 2 bases short, with 14 bases between. Per the germline V gene, CDR1 is LGHNA and CDR2 is YNFKEQ. This CDR3 has 15 amino acids.

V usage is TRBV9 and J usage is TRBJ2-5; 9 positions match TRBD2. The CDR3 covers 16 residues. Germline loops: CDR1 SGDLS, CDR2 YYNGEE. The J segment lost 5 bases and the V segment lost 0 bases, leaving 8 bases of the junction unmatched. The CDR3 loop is CASSVGGGRAEETQYF. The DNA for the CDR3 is TGTGCCAGCAGCGTAGGTGGCGGGAGGGCCGAGGAGACCCAGTACTTC.

CDR3 protein: CASRRGQDEKLFF. The CDR3 DNA is TGTGCCAGCCGACGGGGACAGGACGAAAAACTGTTTTTT. The V gene is TRBV18, the J gene TRBJ1-4; 8 nucleotides line up with TRBD1. Germline V CDR1 and CDR2: KGHSH, LQKENI. The CDR3 runs to 13 residues. The V gene end was trimmed by 8 bases and the J gene end by 8 bases; junction bases not matched to a gene: 7.

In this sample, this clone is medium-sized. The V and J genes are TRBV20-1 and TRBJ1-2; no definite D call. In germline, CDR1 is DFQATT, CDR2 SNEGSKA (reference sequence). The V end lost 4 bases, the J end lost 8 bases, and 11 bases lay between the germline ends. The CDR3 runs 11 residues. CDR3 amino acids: CSATDSIGYTF. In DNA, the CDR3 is TGCAGTGCTACAGACTCGATCGGCTACACCTTC.

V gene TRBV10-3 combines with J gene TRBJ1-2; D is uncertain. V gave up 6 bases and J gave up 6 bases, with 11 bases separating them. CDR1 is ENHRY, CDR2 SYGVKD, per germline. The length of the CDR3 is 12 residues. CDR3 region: CAIRKEAHGYTF. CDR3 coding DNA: TGTGCCATCAGGAAAGAAGCCCATGGCTACACCTTC.

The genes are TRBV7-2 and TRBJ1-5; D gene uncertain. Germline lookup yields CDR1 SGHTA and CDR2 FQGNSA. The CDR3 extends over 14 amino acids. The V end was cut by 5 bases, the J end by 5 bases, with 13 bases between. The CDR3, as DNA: TGTGCCAGCAGCAAAGAACCCGGATATCAGCCCCAGCATTTT. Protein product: CASSKEPGYQPQHF.